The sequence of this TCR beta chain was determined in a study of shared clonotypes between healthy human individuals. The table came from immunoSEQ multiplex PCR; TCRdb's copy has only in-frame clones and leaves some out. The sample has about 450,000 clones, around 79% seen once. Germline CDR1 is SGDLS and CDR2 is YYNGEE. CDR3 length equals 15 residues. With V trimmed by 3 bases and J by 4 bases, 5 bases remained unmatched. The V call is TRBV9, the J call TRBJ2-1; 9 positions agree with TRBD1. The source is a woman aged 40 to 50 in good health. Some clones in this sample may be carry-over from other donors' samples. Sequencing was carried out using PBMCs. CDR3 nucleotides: TGTGCCAGCAGCGAAACAGGGGGCGAGTACAATGAGCAGTTCTTC. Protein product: CASSETGGEYNEQFF.